The T cell receptor beta chain under discussion was sequenced for a study of cytomegalovirus exposure and HLA in healthy donors. Across the whole study: The study's early data release held tens of millions of unique TCRs from HLA-typed donors. Overall study results and limits: As was reported, the HLA-A and HLA-B alleles of most subjects were accurately predicted from TCR beta sequences. Later analysis associated a missense DCLRE1C variant with TCR beta V- and J-gene trimming. Being productive about 87% or about 30% of the time was typical of most TCR beta V segments in an earlier analysis.

The CDR3 contains 13 residues. The V end was cut by 0 bases, the J end by 6 bases, with 9 bases between. Germline V gives CDR1 SGHAT, CDR2 FQNNGV. This clone was seen a handful of times. The antigen is not known. This PCR relied on a set of 60 Vbeta primers and 13 Jbeta primers. Libraries were prepared by immunoSEQ multiplex PCR; TCRdb keeps only in-frame clonotypes and omits some of them. The sample lists fewer than 200,000 clones, around 75% occurring once. The J gene is TRBJ2-7, the V gene TRBV11-2; a weak D match, TRBD2 (5 bases). Specimen: PBMCs. This TCR derives from a woman aged 25-40 years in good health and CMV-seronegative. The CDR3 region is CASSLDETIEQYF. CDR3 DNA sequence: TGTGCCAGCAGCTTAGATGAGACTATCGAGCAGTACTTC.